These 2 T cell receptor beta chains were sequenced from one sample in a study of cytomegalovirus exposure and HLA in healthy donors. PCR was performed using 60 Vbeta and 13 Jbeta primers. TCRdb's table, derived via immunoSEQ multiplex PCR, lists solely in-frame clones and lacks some. The sample yields roughly 180,000 clones, approximately 84% seen once. The sequenced sample was PBMCs. These receptors came from a girl between 10 and 17 years old in good health and CMV-seropositive.

This clone came up a few times. The J gene is TRBJ1-1, the V gene TRBV5-1, with D perhaps matching TRBD1 (6 bases). Germline values: CDR1 SGHRS, CDR2 YFSETQ. The V end lost 0 bases, the J end lost 7 bases, and 7 bases lay between the germline ends. There are 12 residues in the CDR3. CDR3 DNA sequence: TGCGCCAGCAGCTTGGAAGGGGGTGAAGCTTTCTTT. Protein: CASSLEGGEAFF.

The chain recombines TRBV18 with TRBJ1-5, with 7 bases identical to TRBD1. In germline, CDR1 is KGHSH, CDR2 LQKENI. The CDR3 is made up of 18 amino acids. V trimming: 4 bases; J trimming: 8 bases; junction bases outside the gene matches: 20. Here the CDR3 reads CASSRESNIGTVSEPQHF. In nucleotides, the CDR3 is TGTGCCAGCTCACGAGAGAGTAACATCGGGACAGTATCAGAGCCCCAGCATTTT. The whole variable domain, remainder taken from reference TRBV18 and TRBJ1-5, is NAGVMQNPRHLVRRRGQEARLRCSPMKGHSHVYWYRQLPEEGLKFMVYLQKENIIDESGMPKERFSAEFPKEGPSILRIQQVVRGDSAAYFCASSRESNIGTVSEPQHFGDGTRLSIL.